Listed here are 6 T cell receptor beta chains from one sample, sequenced in a study of T and B cells in COVID-19 patients. TRB rearrangements were amplified by multiplex PCR with BIOMED2 TRB-A/B primers. Using its own MiXCR run on the multiplex PCR reads, TCRdb lists one record per CDR3 protein. Of approximately 14,000 distinct CDR3 sequences listed, approximately 28% are singletons. Blood genomic DNA input for TRB amplification was roughly 250-550 ng. Source material: blood. These receptor sequences come from a human donor who had recovered from COVID-19.

There are many counts of this clonotype. The rearrangement joins TRBV27 to TRBJ2-1, with unresolved D. This CDR3 has 14 residues. Germline V gene lookup returns CDR1 MNHEY and CDR2 SMNVEV (reference sequence). With 3 bases removed from V and 1 base from J, the gap between germline ends came to 7 bases. The CDR3 sequence is CASSFFGSYNEQFF. The CDR3 nucleotides read TGTGCCAGCAGTTTTTTCGGATCCTACAATGAGCAGTTCTTC.

This clonotype was recorded once. This clone may be a read error of a much larger clone one base away. The chain employs TRBV18 and TRBJ2-7; D unclear. The V gene lost 2 bases and the J gene lost 6 bases, with 8 bases spanning the gap. The CDR3 has 12 amino acids. Looked up from germline, CDR1 is KGHSH and CDR2 is LQKENI. The CDR3 sequence: CASSPVGCEQYF. As DNA, the CDR3 is TGTGCCAGCTCACCAGTTGGGTGCGAGCAGTACTTC.

The chain employs TRBV20-1 and TRBJ2-5; the D gene is possibly TRBD2 (6 bases). Trimming shortened V by 6 bases and J by 3 bases, and 29 bases separated the two germline ends. Looked up from germline, CDR1 is DFQATT and CDR2 is SNEGSKA (reference sequence). The CDR3 extends over 18 amino acids. The CDR3: CSARSLLVAGPVEETQYF. In nucleotides, the CDR3 is TGCAGTGCCAGATCTCTACTTGTGGCGGGGCCCGTTGAAGAGACCCAGTACTTC.

This clonotype occurred a few times. J is TRBJ1-2 and V is TRBV27, with 8 bases fitting TRBD1. CDR3 size: 16 residues. The junction had 8 bases not matched to a gene; V was cut back by 0 bases and J by 5 bases. CDR1 is MNHEY, CDR2 SMNVEV, per germline (reference sequence). CDR3 DNA sequence: TGTGCCAGCAGTTTATCAATGATCAGGGGGCCGTATGGCTACACCTTC. It codes for CASSLSMIRGPYGYTF.

The rearrangement links TRBV7-9 to TRBJ2-2; D is perhaps TRBD1 or TRBD2 (6 bases each). This CDR3 has 16 amino acids. The V gene's germline CDR1 is SEHNR and CDR2 FQNEAQ (reference sequence). V lost 2 bases and J lost 0, with 10 bases in between. The CDR3 sequence: CASSLLGGANTGELFF. DNA of the CDR3: TGTGCCAGCAGCTTATTGGGGGGCGCGAACACCGGGGAGCTGTTTTTT.

V usage is TRBV18 and J usage is TRBJ1-2; 9 nucleotides match TRBD1. The CDR3 totals 18 residues. The J segment lost 0 bases and the V segment lost 4 bases, leaving 12 bases of the junction unmatched. The germline CDR1 and CDR2 sequences are KGHSH and LQKENI. This CDR3 reads CASSLLPGQGSANYGYTF. CDR3 in DNA: TGTGCCAGCTCACTATTACCGGGACAGGGATCAGCTAACTATGGCTACACCTTC.